A single sample is the source of the 28 T cell receptor beta chains below, sequenced in a study of T cell responses to AZD1222 COVID-19 vaccine. This table comes from immunoSEQ multiplex PCR, and its TCRdb copy is limited to in-frame clones, with some not included. The sample carries around 99,000 clones, about 92% recorded once. The sequencing used peripheral blood, collected on day 0 of AZD1222 vaccination. All receptors come from an adult in good health.

CDR3 coding DNA: TGCGCCAGCAGCCCCCCGGGGGGCTATGGCTACACCTTC. It encodes CASSPPGGYGYTF. J is TRBJ1-2 and V is TRBV5-1, with a weak D call TRBD1 (5 bases). CDR3 length: 13 residues. V lost 4 bases to trimming and J lost 4 bases, with 11 bases between them. CDR1 is SGHRS, CDR2 YFSETQ, per germline.

This clone occurred once. The chain recombines TRBV6-1 with TRBJ1-6; possible D gene TRBD1, 5 bases. Germline CDR1 MNHNS, CDR2 SASEGT. V was shortened by 2 bases and J by 7 bases, with 12 bases between the two germline ends. The CDR3 has 15 residues. CDR3 sequence (DNA): TGTGCCAGCAGTGAATCCGGGGGGAGGAATTCACCCCTCCACTTT. Translating it yields CASSESGGRNSPLHF.

V is TRBV7-9 and J is TRBJ1-2; D may be TRBD1 (5 bases). Per the germline V gene, CDR1 is SEHNR and CDR2 is FQNEAQ (reference sequence). Deletions cut 6 bases from V and 6 bases from J, with 14 bases between. The CDR3 contains 13 residues. CDR3 residues: CASSFQGGHGYTF. CDR3 DNA: TGTGCCAGCAGTTTCCAGGGCGGGCATGGCTACACCTTC.

Of note for this clone: Different DNA sequences within this sample yield the same CDR3. This chain connects TRBV5-1 to TRBJ1-2; TRBD1 might be the D (6 bases). The CDR3 runs to 13 residues. V shed 0 bases and J shed 5 bases, with 8 bases lying between them. CDR1 is SGHRS and CDR2 is YFSETQ in the germline V gene. The CDR3 loop is CASSLDREYGYTF. CDR3 in DNA: TGCGCCAGCAGCTTGGACAGGGAATATGGCTACACCTTC. The variable domain in full, completed from reference TRBV5-1 and TRBJ1-2, reads KAGVTQTPRYLIKTRGQQVTLSCSPISGHRSVSWYQQTPGQGLQFLFEYFSETQRNKGNFPGRFSGRQFSNSRSEMNVSTLELGDSALYLCASSLDREYGYTFGSGTRLTVV.

The V call is TRBV19, the J call TRBJ1-1, with D maybe TRBD1 (6 bases). CDR1 LNHDA and CDR2 SQIVND come from the germline V gene (reference sequence). V was shortened by 2 bases and J by 3 bases, with 7 bases between the two germline ends. The CDR3 loop spans 13 amino acids. CDR3 amino acids: CASSISGDTEAFF. CDR3 coding DNA: TGTGCCAGTAGTATATCAGGGGACACTGAAGCTTTCTTT.

This chain joins TRBV15 and TRBJ2-2, with TRBD2 matching 7 bases. V shed 2 bases, J shed 4 bases, and the junction held 16 bases outside the gene matches. CDR1 is LNHNV and CDR2 is YYDKDF in the germline V gene (reference sequence). The CDR3 is 19 residues long. The CDR3 bases are TGTGCCACCAGCAGATTGCCATTGGGAGCGGGGACGTTCACCGGGGAGCTGTTTTTT. Translated: CATSRLPLGAGTFTGELFF.

CDR3 amino acids: CASSEFGGRETQYF. CDR3 coding DNA: TGTGCCAGCAGTGAATTCGGGGGTAGGGAGACCCAGTACTTC. V and J are TRBV2 and TRBJ2-5; D may be TRBD2 (6 bases). The germline gives CDR1 SNHLY, CDR2 FYNNEI. Trimming pared 2 bases from V and 5 bases from J, leaving 12 bases between. The CDR3 runs to 14 residues.

The CDR3 nucleotides are TGTGCCAGCAGCTACAGGGGGCGAGAGCAGTTCTTC. Protein sequence: CASSYRGREQFF. The rearrangement joins TRBV11-1 to TRBJ2-1, with 9 bases matching TRBD1. The trim removed 4 bases at V and 10 bases at J, leaving 2 bases unmatched. The CDR3 length is 12 residues. The germline CDR1 and CDR2 sequences are SGHAT and FQDESV (reference sequence). The full variable domain, its missing parts supplied by reference TRBV11-1 and TRBJ2-1, is EAEVAQSPRYKITEKSQAVAFWCDPISGHATLYWYRQILGQGPELLVQFQDESVVDDSQLPKDRFSAERLKGVDSTLKIQPAELGDSAMYLCASSYRGREQFFGPGTRLTVL.

This clone was detected only once. The CDR3, as DNA: TGTGCCAGCAGCTTGGGGTCAGAAATCTTTCCTGGCTACACCTTC. It encodes CASSLGSEIFPGYTF. The chain joins TRBV5-4 to TRBJ1-2, with no clear D. Germline CDR1 SGHNT, CDR2 YYREEE (reference sequence). CDR3 length: 15 amino acids. V was pared by 0 bases and J by 7 bases, with 16 bases between.

The chain links TRBV7-9 to TRBJ1-2, with D uncertain. Germline CDR1 reads SEHNR; CDR2 reads FQNEAQ (reference sequence). The CDR3 runs to 14 residues. V was clipped by 5 bases and J by 5 bases, with 15 bases between them. CDR3 loop: CASSREALLYGYTF. The CDR3 nucleotides read TGTGCCAGCAGCAGGGAGGCCCTCCTATATGGCTACACCTTC.

V is TRBV7-8 and J is TRBJ1-2, with D maybe TRBD1 (5 bases). CDR1 and CDR2 from the germline V gene are SGHVS and FQNEAQ. The length of the CDR3 is 17 residues. Trimming stripped 1 base from V and 4 bases from J, with 19 bases between. This CDR3 reads CASSLEAEGTRSYGYTF. The CDR3 DNA follows: TGTGCCAGCAGCTTAGAGGCCGAGGGGACTAGGAGCTATGGCTACACCTTC.

The chain employs TRBV18 and TRBJ1-1, with 7 positions matching TRBD1. The trim removed 1 base at V and 2 bases at J, leaving 13 bases unmatched. The CDR3 consists of 18 residues. From germline, CDR1 is KGHSH and CDR2 LQKENI. This chain's CDR3 is CASSPRQIEGARNTEAFF. The CDR3 DNA reads TGTGCCAGCTCACCACGTCAAATCGAGGGGGCCCGAAACACTGAAGCTTTCTTT.

V is TRBV19 and J is TRBJ1-4; 10 nucleotides align to TRBD1. There are 15 residues in the CDR3. Trimming removed 3 bases from V and 7 bases from J; junction bases left unmatched: 5. CDR1 is LNHDA, CDR2 SQIVND, per germline (reference sequence). CDR3 in DNA: TGTGCCAGTAGTATGCGGGACAGGGGACGTGAAAAACTGTTTTTT. Its translation: CASSMRDRGREKLFF.

This clone was counted a single time. This chain's CDR3 is CASSHLLESAGTQYF. The DNA of the CDR3 is TGTGCCAGCAGTCACCTCCTGGAGTCTGCAGGTACGCAGTATTTT. This chain connects TRBV3-1 (or the pseudogene TRBV3-2) to TRBJ2-3, with D uncertain. Germline CDR1 and CDR2: LGHDT and YNNKEL (reference sequence). CDR3 length: 15 amino acids. V was trimmed by 6 bases and J by 8 bases, leaving 21 bases between them.

The gene calls are TRBV5-1 and TRBJ2-5, with D possibly matching TRBD1 (6 bases). V was pared by 4 bases and J by 2 bases, with 15 bases between. The CDR3 extends over 15 amino acids. From germline, CDR1 is SGHRS and CDR2 YFSETQ. CDR3: CASSTVTGFQETQYF. CDR3 in DNA: TGCGCCAGCAGCACCGTGACAGGTTTTCAAGAGACCCAGTACTTC.

J is TRBJ1-1 and V is TRBV6-5; D unclear. This CDR3 is 12 amino acids long. The ends were cut back, 2 bases at V and 8 bases at J, with 9 bases in the middle. The germline V gene encodes CDR1 MNHEY and CDR2 SVGAGI. The chain's CDR3 is CASSYNRGEAFF. DNA of the CDR3: TGTGCCAGCAGTTACAATCGGGGAGAAGCTTTCTTT.

CDR3 protein: CASSLEVGRRDEQYF. In nucleotides, the CDR3 is TGTGCCAGCAGCTTGGAGGTCGGGAGAAGGGACGAGCAGTACTTC. This chain connects TRBV5-4 to TRBJ2-7, with D perhaps TRBD2 (6 bases). The CDR3 has 15 amino acids. V lost 0 bases to trimming and J lost 5 bases, with 15 bases between them. Germline CDR1 is SGHNT and CDR2 is YYREEE (reference sequence).

J is TRBJ2-1 and V is TRBV19, with 8 bases that match TRBD2. CDR3 length: 16 amino acids. Unmatched junction bases numbered 15, after V lost 6 bases and J lost 8 bases. Germline V gives CDR1 LNHDA, CDR2 SQIVND (reference sequence). CDR3 in DNA: TGTGCCAGTAGGCGGGGTCGGGGGGGAAATCGAGATGAGCAGTTCTTC. Amino acid sequence: CASRRGRGGNRDEQFF. Filled out from reference TRBV19 and TRBJ2-1, the complete variable domain reads DGGITQSPKYLFRKEGQNVTLSCEQNLNHDAMYWYRQDPGQGLRLIYYSQIVNDFQKGDIAEGYSVSREKKESFPLTVTSAQKNPTAFYLCASRRGRGGNRDEQFFGPGTRLTVL.

The genes are TRBV19 and TRBJ1-6, with 7 bases that match TRBD1. The junction had 3 bases not matched to a gene; V was cut back by 3 bases and J by 10 bases. The CDR3 has 13 residues. CDR1 and CDR2 from the germline V gene are LNHDA and SQIVND (reference sequence). CDR3 DNA: TGTGCCAGTAGTATCCAGGGGGAATCACCCCTCCACTTT. Residues: CASSIQGESPLHF.

CDR3 protein: CAWSTDTQYF. CDR3 in DNA: TGTGCCTGGTCTACAGATACGCAGTATTTT. The chain recombines TRBV30 with TRBJ2-3; D ambiguous. The V end lost 5 bases, the J end lost 3 bases, and 3 bases lay between the germline ends. Looked up from germline, CDR1 is GTSNPN and CDR2 is SVGIG (reference sequence). The CDR3 sequence is 10 residues long.

V is TRBV19 and J is TRBJ1-5; D call uncertain. The germline V and J ends were trimmed by 6 bases and 0 bases, with 6 bases remaining between them. The germline V gene encodes CDR1 LNHDA and CDR2 SQIVND (reference sequence). This CDR3 is 13 amino acids long. The CDR3 bases are TGTGCCAGTAGCCCCACTAGCAATCAGCCCCAGCATTTT. It translates to CASSPTSNQPQHF.

The genes are TRBV20-1 and TRBJ2-7; 14 positions match TRBD2. The V and J ends lost 3 bases and 4 bases, in that order; junction bases with no gene match: 17. The CDR3 totals 19 residues. CDR1 and CDR2 (germline): DFQATT, SNEGSKA (reference sequence). CDR3 in amino acids: CSASPYLRLAGGPGYEQYF. In nucleotides, the CDR3 is TGCAGTGCTAGTCCTTACCTTAGACTAGCGGGAGGGCCTGGTTACGAGCAGTACTTC.

This sequence joins TRBV27 and TRBJ2-7; TRBD1 might be the D (5 bases). Per the germline V gene, CDR1 is MNHEY and CDR2 is SMNVEV (reference sequence). Trimming cost V 5 bases and J 2 bases, with 19 bases left between them. The CDR3 contains 16 residues. CDR3 in DNA: TGTGCCAGCAGTCCTCCCCCCGACAGTTTAACCTACGAGCAGTACTTC. This sequence encodes CASSPPPDSLTYEQYF.

V usage is TRBV5-1 and J usage is TRBJ2-7; no firm D call. Germline V gene lookup returns CDR1 SGHRS and CDR2 YFSETQ. With 0 bases removed from V and 3 bases from J, the gap between germline ends came to 10 bases. This CDR3 region has 14 residues. The CDR3 region has the DNA TGCGCCAGCAGCTTGGCCAGGTTCGACTACGAGCAGTACTTC. It yields the protein CASSLARFDYEQYF.

Notes on this clone: An end of the junction does not agree with germline; a read error may underlie this. The V call is TRBV4-1, the J call TRBJ1-4, with D hard to call. This CDR3 region has 14 residues. Germline V CDR1 and CDR2: MGHRA, YSYEKL. The CDR3 is CASSQDVVNEKLFF. The CDR3 bases are TGCGCCAGCAGCCAAGATGTGGTAAATGAAAAGCTGTTTTTT.

V and J are TRBV20-1 and TRBJ2-1; D gene ambiguous. The CDR3 is 10 amino acids. Trimming pared 0 bases from V and 6 bases from J, leaving 0 bases between. The germline gives CDR1 DFQATT, CDR2 SNEGSKA (reference sequence). The CDR3 region is CSARDNEQFF. CDR3 bases: TGCAGTGCTAGAGACAATGAGCAGTTCTTC.

The rearrangement links TRBV12-5 to TRBJ1-1; D call uncertain. V gave up 0 bases and J gave up 7 bases, with 3 bases separating them. Germline lookup yields CDR1 LGHNT and CDR2 FRNRAP. The CDR3 covers 11 residues. DNA of the CDR3: TGTGCTAGTGGTTTGGTGAGTGAAGCTTTCTTT. Translating it yields CASGLVSEAFF.

In this sample, this clone turned up once. This sequence joins TRBV29-1 and TRBJ1-5, with 8 bases identical to TRBD1. The CDR3 length is 12 residues. The germline CDR1 and CDR2 sequences are SQVTM and ANQGSEA. J was trimmed by 6 bases and V by 6 bases; bases with no gene match: 4. The CDR3 DNA reads as TGCAGCGTCGCGGACAGGGCTCAGCCCCAGCATTTT. Translating it yields CSVADRAQPQHF.